These T cell receptor beta chains were read from a single sample in a study of post-analysis software for immune sequencing data. TCRdb passed the PCR reads through MiXCR, listing each CDR3 protein once. The data contain 750,000 to 950,000 distinct CDR3 sequences, just over 45% of them singletons. The sequenced material came from blood. These receptors all come from a girl between 5 and 17 years old with multiple sclerosis. Both conserved end residues are part of each CDR3. A D gene is named only where the DNA matches it firmly. The listing skips clone size in some rows; elsewhere it reads once, few, many or a size class.

V gene,J gene,D gene,clone size,CDR3 DNA,CDR3 protein
TRBV20-1,TRBJ2-7,TRBD1,.,TGCAGTGCTTGGGACAGCACCTACGAGCAGTACTTC,CSAWDSTYEQYF
TRBV7-6,TRBJ2-5,.,few,TGTGCCAGCAGCTCAGGAAGCATCCCCAGACAGACCCAGTACTTC,CASSSGSIPRQTQYF
TRBV5-1,TRBJ2-1,TRBD1,many,TGCGCCAGCAGCTTGGAGGGGGCCCCTTACAATGAGCAGTTCTTC,CASSLEGAPYNEQFF
TRBV7-2,TRBJ2-3,.,.,TGTGCCAGCAGCTTAGATCGTATCGAGGGAGATACGCAGTATTTT,CASSLDRIEGDTQYF
TRBV24-1,TRBJ2-7,.,few,TGTGCCACCAGTGATCCCTTAGCGTCACCCTACGAGCAGTACTTC,CATSDPLASPYEQYF
TRBV12-3/TRBV12-4,TRBJ2-1,TRBD2,.,TGTGCCAGCAGTTCCGGGACTAGGGCATACAATGAGCAGTTCTTC,CASSSGTRAYNEQFF
TRBV6-5,TRBJ2-3,TRBD2,few,TGTGCCAGCAGGCCCCTTAGCGGGAGGGCCACAGATACGCAGTATTTT,CASRPLSGRATDTQYF
TRBV11-2,TRBJ2-3,.,.,TGTGCCAGCAGCTTATTGATGGGGGAGACAGATACGCAGTATTTT,CASSLLMGETDTQYF
TRBV6-1,TRBJ2-7,.,few,TGTGCCAGCAGTGACCCGCCGCTTGACGAGCAGTACTTC,CASSDPPLDEQYF
TRBV28,TRBJ2-7,TRBD2,.,TGTGCCAGCAGTGCACCTGGACTAGCGGGAGGCCGACCCTACGAGCAGTACTTC,CASSAPGLAGGRPYEQYF
TRBV19,TRBJ2-1,TRBD2,.,TGTGCCAGTAGTACCCCCGGGACTAGCGGGAGCGGTGAGCAGTTCTTC,CASSTPGTSGSGEQFF
TRBV12-3/TRBV12-4,TRBJ1-2,.,few,TGTGCCAGCAGTAATGAGGGAGGTGGCTACACCTTC,CASSNEGGGYTF
TRBV29-1,TRBJ2-3,TRBD2,.,TGCAGCGTGCCGGGACTAGCGGTCGCGTATTCAGATACGCAGTATTTT,CSVPGLAVAYSDTQYF
TRBV20-1,TRBJ2-2,.,.,TGCAGTGCTAGCGGGAACACCGGGGAGCTGTTTTTT,CSASGNTGELFF
TRBV5-6,TRBJ2-7,TRBD2,.,TGTGCCAGCAGCCACGCTAGCGGGAGGGCCTACGAGCAGTACTTC,CASSHASGRAYEQYF
TRBV12-5,TRBJ2-1,.,.,TGTGCTAGTGGTTTGGGGGGCCTGAACGGTGAGCAGTTCTTC,CASGLGGLNGEQFF
TRBV12-3/TRBV12-4,TRBJ2-3,TRBD1,once,TGTGCCAGCAGTTTGATTGGACAGGGGGCAGATACGCAGTATTTT,CASSLIGQGADTQYF
TRBV7-8,TRBJ2-5,.,.,TGTGCCAGCAGCTCCCGTCATAGAAAGGAGACCCAGTACTTC,CASSSRHRKETQYF
TRBV29-1,TRBJ1-2,.,.,TGCAGCGCCGACGTACGGTCAGGCTACACCTTC,CSADVRSGYTF
TRBV12-3/TRBV12-4,TRBJ2-6,.,few,TGTGCCAGCGACCGGAACTCTGGGGCCAACGTCCTGACTTTC,CASDRNSGANVLTF
TRBV6-4,TRBJ2-1,TRBD2,.,TGTGCCAGCAGTGATGAAGGCGGGAGGGGCTACAATGAGCAGTTCTTC,CASSDEGGRGYNEQFF
TRBV7-2,TRBJ2-3,TRBD2,once,TGTGCCAGCAGCTTCACCGGACTAGCGGGACACACAGATACGCAGTATTTT,CASSFTGLAGHTDTQYF
TRBV21-1,TRBJ1-6,.,.,TGTGCCAGCAGCAAAGTAGAAAGCGTTGGGACAGGGTTCCCCCTCCACTTT,CASSKVESVGTGFPLHF
TRBV18,TRBJ2-1,.,once,TGTGCCAGCTCGCAGGGACCGACCTTTGAGCAGTTCTTC,CASSQGPTFEQFF
TRBV29-1,TRBJ2-5,TRBD2,.,TGCAGCGTGGCACGGGAGGGGACCCAGTACTTC,CSVAREGTQYF
TRBV20-1,TRBJ2-1,TRBD2,.,TGCAGTGCCCTACGACTAGCGGGGTCCCCGATAGAGCAGTTCTTC,CSALRLAGSPIEQFF
TRBV7-8,TRBJ2-7,.,.,TGTGCCAGCAGCCCCCTGGTAGGGCAACCCTACGAGCAGTACTTC,CASSPLVGQPYEQYF
TRBV10-3,TRBJ2-3,.,.,TGTGCCATCACCCAGACCCGTGCAGATACGCAGTATTTT,CAITQTRADTQYF
TRBV27,TRBJ2-7,.,few,TGTGCCAGCAGTTTTGGCAGGTACCAAGAGCAGTACTTC,CASSFGRYQEQYF
TRBV18,TRBJ2-4,TRBD1,few,TGTGCCAGCTCACCACCTTCGAGGGGGCGGGAAAACATTCAGTACTTC,CASSPPSRGRENIQYF
TRBV12-3/TRBV12-4,TRBJ2-5,TRBD2,.,TGTGCCAGCAGGAGGACTAGCGGGAGGGGTGAAGAGACCCAGTACTTC,CASRRTSGRGEETQYF
TRBV12-3/TRBV12-4,TRBJ2-7,TRBD2,.,TGTGCCAGCAGTTTAGGAGGGGCGGGAGCCTCCTACGAGCAGTACTTC,CASSLGGAGASYEQYF
TRBV15,TRBJ2-1,TRBD2,.,TGTGCCACCAGCAGAGCCCTGGCGGGAGAAGATGAGCAGTTCTTC,CATSRALAGEDEQFF
TRBV6-5,TRBJ2-4,.,.,TGTGCCAGCAGTTCGCTCCCTCTGGCCAAAAACATTCAGTACTTC,CASSSLPLAKNIQYF
TRBV5-1,TRBJ2-1,TRBD2,.,TGCGCCAGCAGCGAGGCGGGAGGGGACTACAATGAGCAGTTCTTC,CASSEAGGDYNEQFF
TRBV27,TRBJ2-7,.,.,TGTGCCAGCAGTTCGGACACCACCTTAACCTACGAGCAGTACTTC,CASSSDTTLTYEQYF
TRBV2,TRBJ2-7,TRBD2,.,TGTGCCAGCAGGGCGGGACTAGCGAACTACGAGCAGTACTTC,CASRAGLANYEQYF
TRBV12-3/TRBV12-4,TRBJ2-7,TRBD2,.,TGTGCCAGCAGTTTACGCGGGAGGCGCGAGCAGTACTTC,CASSLRGRREQYF
TRBV10-3,TRBJ2-5,.,few,TGTGCCATCAGTGGGGGTTACCAAGAGACCCAGTACTTC,CAISGGYQETQYF
TRBV7-8,TRBJ1-2,.,few,TGTGCCAGCAGCAGCAGGACAGTGTCTAACTATGGCTACACCTTC,CASSSRTVSNYGYTF
TRBV3-1,TRBJ2-5,.,few,TGTGCCAGCAGCCAACAAGAGGAGACCCAGTACTTC,CASSQQEETQYF
TRBV10-3,TRBJ2-5,.,few,TGTGCCATCAGTGACGGACAGCAAGAGACCCAGTACTTC,CAISDGQQETQYF